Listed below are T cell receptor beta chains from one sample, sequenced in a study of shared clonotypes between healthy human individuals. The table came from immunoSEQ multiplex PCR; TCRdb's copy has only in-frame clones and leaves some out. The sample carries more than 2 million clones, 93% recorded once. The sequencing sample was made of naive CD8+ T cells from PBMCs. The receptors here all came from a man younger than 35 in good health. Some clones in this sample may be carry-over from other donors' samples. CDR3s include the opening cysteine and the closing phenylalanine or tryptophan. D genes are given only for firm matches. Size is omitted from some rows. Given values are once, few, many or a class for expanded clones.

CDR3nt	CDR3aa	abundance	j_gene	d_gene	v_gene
TGTGCCAGCAGCCTCGAGCAGTACTTC	CASSLEQYF	NA	TRBJ2-7	NA	TRBV28
TGTGCCAGCAGCTTAGGGACGGACCTCAATGAGCAGTTCTTC	CASSLGTDLNEQFF	NA	TRBJ2-1	NA	TRBV7-6
TGTGCCAGCAGCTTATCCCCGGGTAACTATGGCTACACCTTC	CASSLSPGNYGYTF	few	TRBJ1-2	NA	TRBV7-9
TGTGCCAGCAGCTTGGTAGTGCGGGAGAACCAAGAGACCCAGTACTTC	CASSLVVRENQETQYF	NA	TRBJ2-5	TRBD2	TRBV5-6
TGTGCCAGCAGCGCTAGCGGGAGGGATTCCTACGAGCAGTACTTC	CASSASGRDSYEQYF	NA	TRBJ2-7	TRBD2	TRBV9
TGTGCCAGCAGCTTGACTGATGAGCAGTTCTTC	CASSLTDEQFF	NA	TRBJ2-1	NA	TRBV11-2
TGTGCAAGTCGCTCCTTATTCCTCATGGAGCAGTTCTTC	CASRSLFLMEQFF	NA	TRBJ2-1	NA	TRBV12-2
TGCAGCGTTGTATTCGGACGGATTAACTATGGCTACACCTTC	CSVVFGRINYGYTF	NA	TRBJ1-2	NA	TRBV29-1
TGTGCCAGCAGACCCGAGCGGGATTCCTACGAGCAGTACTTC	CASRPERDSYEQYF	NA	TRBJ2-7	TRBD2	TRBV5-4
TGTGCCAGCAGCGAGGGACTACCGAACAATGAGCAGTTCTTC	CASSEGLPNNEQFF	NA	TRBJ2-1	TRBD2	TRBV7-6
TGTGCCAGCAGCCTCCCAAGAAGGGACAGACACATGAACACTGAAGCTTTCTTT	CASSLPRRDRHMNTEAFF	NA	TRBJ1-1	NA	TRBV12-1
TGTGCCAGCAGTCCTCTGGACTGGGGTGCCTCTGGGGCCAACGTCCTGACTTTC	CASSPLDWGASGANVLTF	once	TRBJ2-6	NA	TRBV2
TGTGCCAGCAGCCAAGAATGGGCAGGTACCTACGAGCAGTACTTC	CASSQEWAGTYEQYF	NA	TRBJ2-7	NA	TRBV4-2
TGTGCCAGCAGCAAAGAGCCAGGTCCTGGGAGAAATGAGCAGTTCTTC	CASSKEPGPGRNEQFF	NA	TRBJ2-1	NA	TRBV7-2
TGCGCCAGCAGCGTGAGACTAGCGGGAGTCTACGAGCAGTACTTC	CASSVRLAGVYEQYF	once	TRBJ2-7	TRBD2	TRBV10-2
TGTGCCACCGACACAGGGGCTAGCACAGATACGCAGTATTTT	CATDTGASTDTQYF	NA	TRBJ2-3	TRBD1	TRBV5-4
TGTGCCAGCAGTACTGGGACTAGCGGTTTGTACAATGAGCAGTTCTTC	CASSTGTSGLYNEQFF	NA	TRBJ2-1	TRBD2	TRBV28
TGTGCCAGCAGCCCTGTAGCGGGAGGTCGGAATGAGCAGTTCTTC	CASSPVAGGRNEQFF	NA	TRBJ2-1	TRBD2	TRBV5-6
TGTGCAAGTCGCTCCTACGGCGCTGAAGCTTTCTTT	CASRSYGAEAFF	NA	TRBJ1-1	NA	TRBV12-2
TGTGCCAGCAGCGACCGGGACTCGGCGGTCTGGGAGCAGTTCTTC	CASSDRDSAVWEQFF	once	TRBJ2-1	NA	TRBV13
TGCAGCGTTGCAGCGGGGACTAGCACAGATACGCAGTATTTT	CSVAAGTSTDTQYF	NA	TRBJ2-3	TRBD2	TRBV29-1
TGCGCCAGCAGTCAGGGTTGGGGAGAGACCCAGTACTTC	CASSQGWGETQYF	NA	TRBJ2-5	NA	TRBV10-2
TGCGCCAGCAGCTTCGACAGGGGCGGTGGCTACACCTTC	CASSFDRGGGYTF	NA	TRBJ1-2	TRBD1	TRBV5-1
TGCGCCAGCAGCTACGGACAATACACCGGGGAGACCCAGTACTTC	CASSYGQYTGETQYF	NA	TRBJ2-5	NA	TRBV5-1
TGTGCCAGCCGGGGGGCACAAGAGACCCAGTACTTC	CASRGAQETQYF	NA	TRBJ2-5	NA	TRBV2
TGTGCCAGCAGCGTGGGGACTAGCGGGAGTACCGGGGAGCTGTTTTTT	CASSVGTSGSTGELFF	NA	TRBJ2-2	TRBD2	TRBV9
TGCGCCAGCAGGTCCCAAGACAGGGTAGTATACGAGCAGTACTTC	CASRSQDRVVYEQYF	NA	TRBJ2-7	TRBD1	TRBV5-1
TGTGCCAGCGAGCGGGGGACAGGGTGGGGCGAGCAGTACTTC	CASERGTGWGEQYF	NA	TRBJ2-7	NA	TRBV28
TGTGCCAGCAGCCCCTACGGCGATGGAAACACCATATATTTT	CASSPYGDGNTIYF	once	TRBJ1-3	NA	TRBV9
TGTGCCAGCAGTTTAAAGGGGTTCGCTTCCTACGAGCAGTACTTC	CASSLKGFASYEQYF	NA	TRBJ2-7	NA	TRBV27
TGTGCCAGCGCGGACAGGGGCAACCCCTACGAGCAGTACTTC	CASADRGNPYEQYF	NA	TRBJ2-7	TRBD1	TRBV27
TGTGCCAGCGGGGGGACCTTAGGCGAAGCTTTCTTT	CASGGTLGEAFF	NA	TRBJ1-1	NA	TRBV25-1
TGCAGCGCCTTCGAGGGATTTTACGAGCAGTACTTC	CSAFEGFYEQYF	NA	TRBJ2-7	NA	TRBV29-1
TGTGCCAGCAGCTTAGACTCCAGTCCCACTGAAGCTTTCTTT	CASSLDSSPTEAFF	NA	TRBJ1-1	NA	TRBV11-1
TGTGCCAGCAGTTTATTGGGGGGAAATGAGCAGTTCTTC	CASSLLGGNEQFF	NA	TRBJ2-1	NA	TRBV27
TGTGCCAGCAGTTTAAGGCAGGCGGGAGAATCTGGCTACACCTTC	CASSLRQAGESGYTF	NA	TRBJ1-2	NA	TRBV28
TGTGCCAGCATGGGGTCAGCACATTACGAGCAGTACTTC	CASMGSAHYEQYF	once	TRBJ2-7	NA	TRBV6-4
TGCGCCAGCAGCCAAGTGAGGACAGTCAACTACGAGCAGTACTTC	CASSQVRTVNYEQYF	NA	TRBJ2-7	NA	TRBV4-3
TGTGCCAGCAGCCGGATCGCTGGAAACACCATATATTTT	CASSRIAGNTIYF	once	TRBJ1-3	NA	TRBV7-3
TGTGCCAGTAGGGACAGGGGTTTCCACGAGCAGTACTTC	CASRDRGFHEQYF	NA	TRBJ2-7	TRBD1	TRBV19
TGTGCCAGCAGCTTGGACAGGGCGCAAATCACCGGGGAGCTGTTTTTT	CASSLDRAQITGELFF	once	TRBJ2-2	NA	TRBV5-5
TGTGCCAGCAGCGCCCCGGGACAGAACCTCCAAGAGACCCAGTACTTC	CASSAPGQNLQETQYF	NA	TRBJ2-5	TRBD1	TRBV7-9
TGTGCCAGCAGTTTATCGGCGGGGGGCGAGCAGTACTTC	CASSLSAGGEQYF	NA	TRBJ2-7	TRBD2	TRBV27
TGTGCCAGCAGCGTAATGAGGGACAGCACCGGGGAGCTGTTTTTT	CASSVMRDSTGELFF	NA	TRBJ2-2	TRBD1	TRBV9
TGCGCCAGCAGCCCCCTGGCGGGACACCACTACGAGCAGTACTTC	CASSPLAGHHYEQYF	NA	TRBJ2-7	NA	TRBV4-1